This passage covers 11 T cell receptor beta chains from one sample sequenced in a study of blood T cell repertoires in COVID-19. TCRdb keeps only in-frame clones here, not all; method: immunoSEQ multiplex PCR. Here the sample spans a few hundred thousand clones, around 90% being singletons. Specimen: peripheral blood. The receptors derive from a human donor in a cohort sampled during active COVID-19.

The chain joins TRBV7-8 to TRBJ2-2, with 9 bases identical to TRBD2. From germline, CDR1 is SGHVS and CDR2 FQNEAQ. The CDR3 spans 16 residues. Losses at the gene ends were 8 bases for V and 7 bases for J; bases not matched to a gene: 14. CDR3 sequence: CASEPIERGEVGELFF. The CDR3 coding sequence is TGTGCCAGCGAGCCTATCGAGCGGGGGGAGGTCGGGGAGCTGTTTTTT.

The V call is TRBV10-3, the J call TRBJ2-2, with D perhaps matching TRBD1 (6 bases). The CDR3 is 14 residues long. Germline CDR1 ENHRY, CDR2 SYGVKD. Between the trimmed V and J ends, which lost 4 bases and 2 bases, there was a span of 8 bases. The CDR3, as DNA: TGTGCCATCAGTGGGGGGCCTAACACCGGGGAGCTGTTTTTT. It yields the protein CAISGGPNTGELFF.

This clone is a singleton in its sample. V and J are TRBV15 and TRBJ2-2, with 11 bases lining up with TRBD2. CDR3 length: 19 amino acids. V dropped 3 bases and J dropped 4; count of bases not matched to a gene: 13. Germline V gene sequence: CDR1 LNHNV, CDR2 YYDKDF (reference sequence). Written as DNA, the CDR3 is TGTGCCACCAGCAGTACTAGCGGGAGTGTTATAGGAGGCACCGGGGAGCTGTTTTTT. It codes for CATSSTSGSVIGGTGELFF.

This clone was recorded at least ten times. The rearrangement uses TRBV28 and TRBJ2-7; 9 nucleotides match TRBD1. Germline V gene data show CDR1 as MDHEN and CDR2 as SYDVKM. This CDR3 contains 18 residues. Losses at the gene ends were 7 bases for V and 3 bases for J; bases not matched to a gene: 19. The CDR3 reads CASNGRGRTGGYNYEQYF. The CDR3 DNA sequence: TGTGCCAGCAACGGTAGGGGGAGAACAGGGGGCTATAACTACGAGCAGTACTTC.

The chain joins TRBV3-1 (or the pseudogene TRBV3-2) to TRBJ2-3; 8 positions agree with TRBD1. The CDR3 length is 17 residues. The V and J ends lost 2 bases and 4 bases, in that order; junction bases with no gene match: 11. Germline CDR1 LGHDT, CDR2 YNNKEL (reference sequence). The CDR3 DNA reads TGTGCCAGCAGCCAACCCGGACAGGGCATAGGGTCAGATACGCAGTATTTT. Protein sequence: CASSQPGQGIGSDTQYF.

This clone was picked up a small number of times. The J gene is TRBJ2-2, the V gene TRBV4-1; the match to TRBD2 covers 9 bases. Germline V lookup: CDR1 MGHRA, CDR2 YSYEKL. V gave up 0 bases and J gave up 4 bases; unmatched junction bases: 6. The CDR3 is 17 residues long. CDR3 sequence reads: CASSQDPAGGVTGELFF. CDR3 nucleotides: TGCGCCAGCAGCCAAGATCCGGCGGGAGGGGTCACCGGGGAGCTGTTTTTT.

The gene calls are TRBV29-1 and TRBJ2-1, with a tentative D call TRBD1 (5 bases). The germline CDR1 and CDR2 sequences are SQVTM and ANQGSEA. CDR3 length: 16 residues. V lost 5 bases and J lost 3, with 20 bases in between. The CDR3 nucleotides read TGCAGCGTTCGTTGGTCCGAGACAGTGATCTACAATGAGCAGTTCTTC. Its protein product is CSVRWSETVIYNEQFF.

The chain recombines TRBV19 with TRBJ1-5; the D gene is possibly TRBD1 (5 bases). The CDR3 extends over 15 amino acids. From germline, CDR1 is LNHDA and CDR2 SQIVND (reference sequence). Trimming cost V 1 base and J 4 bases, with 11 bases left between them. Here the CDR3 reads CASSIGAGLNQPQHF. The CDR3 DNA sequence: TGTGCCAGTAGTATAGGGGCAGGGCTAAATCAGCCCCAGCATTTT.

This clone was found a few times. The chain has TRBV5-1 and TRBJ2-3; TRBD1 matches 9 bases. Germline V lookup: CDR1 SGHRS, CDR2 YFSETQ. Trimming removed 4 bases from V and 1 base from J; junction bases left unmatched: 1. This CDR3 contains 14 residues. The CDR3 reads CASSRTGGTDTQYF. DNA for the CDR3: TGCGCCAGCAGCCGGACAGGGGGCACAGATACGCAGTATTTT.

The J gene is TRBJ1-5, the V gene TRBV6-5, with TRBD1 matching over 9 bases. The CDR3 is 14 amino acids. With V trimmed by 7 bases and J by 4 bases, 5 bases remained unmatched. CDR1 is MNHEY and CDR2 is SVGAGI in the germline V gene. This CDR3 reads CASTLGTGNQPQHF. The CDR3 DNA reads TGTGCCAGCACTTTAGGGACAGGGAATCAGCCCCAGCATTTT.

This rearrangement joins TRBV15 to TRBJ2-5; D gene unclear. The CDR3 is 14 residues long. Trimming took off 0 bases at V and 1 base at J, with 6 bases between the two ends. Germline-derived CDR1 and CDR2 are LNHNV and YYDKDF (reference sequence). This chain's CDR3 is CATSRDKSQETQYF. CDR3 in DNA: TGTGCCACCAGCAGAGACAAATCCCAAGAGACCCAGTACTTC.